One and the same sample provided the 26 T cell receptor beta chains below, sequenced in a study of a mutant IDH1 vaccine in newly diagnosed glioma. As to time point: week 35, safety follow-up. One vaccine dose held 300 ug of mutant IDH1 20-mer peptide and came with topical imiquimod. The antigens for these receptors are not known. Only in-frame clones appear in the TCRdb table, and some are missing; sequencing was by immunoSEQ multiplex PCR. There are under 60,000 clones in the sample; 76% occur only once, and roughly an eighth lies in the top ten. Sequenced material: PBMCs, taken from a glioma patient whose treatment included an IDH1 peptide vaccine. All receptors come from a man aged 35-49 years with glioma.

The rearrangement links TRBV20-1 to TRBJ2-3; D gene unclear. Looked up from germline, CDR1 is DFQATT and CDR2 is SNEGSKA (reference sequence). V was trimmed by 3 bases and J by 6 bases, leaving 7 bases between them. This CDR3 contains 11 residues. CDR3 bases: TGCAGTGCTAGGAGTGGGGATACGCAGTATTTT. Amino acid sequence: CSARSGDTQYF.

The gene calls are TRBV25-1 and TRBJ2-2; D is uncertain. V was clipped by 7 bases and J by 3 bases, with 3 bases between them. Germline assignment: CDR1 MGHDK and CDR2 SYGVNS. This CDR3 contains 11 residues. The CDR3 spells CASTHTGELFF. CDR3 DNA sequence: TGTGCCAGCACACACACCGGGGAGCTGTTTTTT.

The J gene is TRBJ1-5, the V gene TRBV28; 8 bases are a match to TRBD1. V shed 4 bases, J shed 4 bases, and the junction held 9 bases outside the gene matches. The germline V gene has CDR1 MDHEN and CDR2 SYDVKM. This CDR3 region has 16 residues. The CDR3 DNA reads TGTGCCAGCAGTTCCTCCGGACAGGGCCTAAATCAGCCCCAGCATTTT. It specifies CASSSSGQGLNQPQHF.

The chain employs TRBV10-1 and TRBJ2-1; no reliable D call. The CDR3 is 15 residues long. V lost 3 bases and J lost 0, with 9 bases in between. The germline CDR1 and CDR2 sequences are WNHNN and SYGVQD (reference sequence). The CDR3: CASSDTGRSYNEQFF. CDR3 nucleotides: TGCGCCAGCAGTGATACCGGGCGCTCCTACAATGAGCAGTTCTTC.

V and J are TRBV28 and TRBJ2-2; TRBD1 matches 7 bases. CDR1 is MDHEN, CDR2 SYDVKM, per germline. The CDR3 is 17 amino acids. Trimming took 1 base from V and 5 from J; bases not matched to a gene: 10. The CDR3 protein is CASSLFRGTDGTGELFF. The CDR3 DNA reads TGTGCCAGCAGTTTATTTAGGGGGACAGATGGGACCGGGGAGCTGTTTTTT.

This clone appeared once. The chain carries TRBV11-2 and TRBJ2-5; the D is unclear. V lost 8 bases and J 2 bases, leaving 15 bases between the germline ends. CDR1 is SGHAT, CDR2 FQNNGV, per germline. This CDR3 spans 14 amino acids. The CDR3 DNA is TGTGCCAGCGGCCCCAGACAACTACAAGAGACCCAGTACTTC. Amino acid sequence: CASGPRQLQETQYF.

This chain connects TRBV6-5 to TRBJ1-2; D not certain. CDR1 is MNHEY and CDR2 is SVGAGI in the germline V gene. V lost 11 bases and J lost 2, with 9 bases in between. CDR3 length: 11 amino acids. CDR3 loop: CAPFVNYGYTF. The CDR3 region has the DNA TGTGCCCCCTTTGTGAACTATGGCTACACCTTC.

CDR3 DNA sequence: TGCGCCAGCAGCCAAAACTCGAGGGGAATTGAAAAACTGTTTTTT. Amino acids: CASSQNSRGIEKLFF. The V gene is TRBV4-1, the J gene TRBJ1-4; TRBD1 might be the D (5 bases). Trimming shortened V by 2 bases and J by 7 bases, and 14 bases separated the two germline ends. The CDR3 contains 15 residues. Germline lookup yields CDR1 MGHRA and CDR2 YSYEKL.

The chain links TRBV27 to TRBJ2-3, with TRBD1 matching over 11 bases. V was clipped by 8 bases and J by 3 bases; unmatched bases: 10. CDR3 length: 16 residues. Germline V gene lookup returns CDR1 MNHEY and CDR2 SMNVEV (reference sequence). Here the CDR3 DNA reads TGTGCCAGCTCATCCCCGGACAGGGGGCAAACAGATACGCAGTATTTT. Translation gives CASSSPDRGQTDTQYF.

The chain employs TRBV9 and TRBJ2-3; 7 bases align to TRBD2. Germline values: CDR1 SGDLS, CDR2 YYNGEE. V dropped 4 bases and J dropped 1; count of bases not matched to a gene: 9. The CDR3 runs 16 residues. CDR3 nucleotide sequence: TGTGCCAGCAGCCCTAGGGGTACTAGCGGCACAGATACGCAGTATTTT. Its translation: CASSPRGTSGTDTQYF.

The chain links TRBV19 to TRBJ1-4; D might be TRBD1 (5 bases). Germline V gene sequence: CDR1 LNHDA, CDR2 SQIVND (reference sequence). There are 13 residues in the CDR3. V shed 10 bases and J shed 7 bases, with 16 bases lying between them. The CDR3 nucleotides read TGTGCCACCCGGGGCCCGGGCTTTGAAAAACTGTTTTTT. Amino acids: CATRGPGFEKLFF.

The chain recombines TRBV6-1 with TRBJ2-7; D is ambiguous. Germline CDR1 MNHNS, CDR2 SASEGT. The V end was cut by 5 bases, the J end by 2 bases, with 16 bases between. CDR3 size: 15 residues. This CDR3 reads CASSSPTSMTYEQYV. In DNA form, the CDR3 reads TGTGCCAGCAGTTCCCCTACTTCCATGACCTACGAGCAGTACGTC.

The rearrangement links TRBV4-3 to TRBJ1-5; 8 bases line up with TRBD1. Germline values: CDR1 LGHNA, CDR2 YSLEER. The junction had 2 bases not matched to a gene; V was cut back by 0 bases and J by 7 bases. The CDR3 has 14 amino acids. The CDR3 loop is CASSQETGAQPQHF. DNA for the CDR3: TGCGCCAGCAGCCAAGAGACAGGGGCGCAGCCCCAGCATTTT.

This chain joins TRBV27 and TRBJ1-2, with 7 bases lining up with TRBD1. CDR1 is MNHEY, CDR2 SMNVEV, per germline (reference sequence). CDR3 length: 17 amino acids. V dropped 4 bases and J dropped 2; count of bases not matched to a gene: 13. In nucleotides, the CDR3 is TGTGCCAGCAGTTCCCATAGACAGGGAAGGGAGAACTATGGCTACACCTTC. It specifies CASSSHRQGRENYGYTF.

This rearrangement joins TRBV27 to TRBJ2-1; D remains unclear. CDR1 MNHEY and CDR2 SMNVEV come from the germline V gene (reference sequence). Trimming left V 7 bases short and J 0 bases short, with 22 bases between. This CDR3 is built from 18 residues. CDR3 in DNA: TGTGCCAGCACTTACCTCCCGCCCCGGCAGAGCTCCTACAATGAGCAGTTCTTC. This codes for CASTYLPPRQSSYNEQFF.

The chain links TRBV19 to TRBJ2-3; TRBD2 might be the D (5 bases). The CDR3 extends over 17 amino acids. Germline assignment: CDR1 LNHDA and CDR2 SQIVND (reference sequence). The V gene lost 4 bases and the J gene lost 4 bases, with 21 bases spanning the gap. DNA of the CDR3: TGTGCCAGTAGTACCGGTAAAGCGGCCCACGGAGCAGATACGCAGTATTTT. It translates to CASSTGKAAHGADTQYF. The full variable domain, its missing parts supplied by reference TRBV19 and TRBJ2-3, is DGGITQSPKYLFRKEGQNVTLSCEQNLNHDAMYWYRQDPGQGLRLIYYSQIVNDFQKGDIAEGYSVSREKKESFPLTVTSAQKNPTAFYLCASSTGKAAHGADTQYFGPGTRLTVL.

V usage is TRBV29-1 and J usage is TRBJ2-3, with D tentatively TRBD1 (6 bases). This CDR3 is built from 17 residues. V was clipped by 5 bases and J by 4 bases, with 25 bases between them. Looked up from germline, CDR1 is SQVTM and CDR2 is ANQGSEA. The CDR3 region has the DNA TGCAGCGTTACCTTACTACCCAGGGGATCGAGGGCAGATACGCAGTATTTT. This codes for CSVTLLPRGSRADTQYF.

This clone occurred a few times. CDR3 coding DNA: TGTGCCAGCTCACGGCCAGGGGGCACTGAAGCTTTCTTT. This codes for CASSRPGGTEAFF. J is TRBJ1-1 and V is TRBV18, with TRBD1 matching 7 bases. With V trimmed by 4 bases and J by 4 bases, 3 bases remained unmatched. The CDR3 has 13 amino acids. Germline lookup yields CDR1 KGHSH and CDR2 LQKENI. Filled out from reference TRBV18 and TRBJ1-1, the complete variable domain reads NAGVMQNPRHLVRRRGQEARLRCSPMKGHSHVYWYRQLPEEGLKFMVYLQKENIIDESGMPKERFSAEFPKEGPSILRIQQVVRGDSAAYFCASSRPGGTEAFFGQGTRLTVV.

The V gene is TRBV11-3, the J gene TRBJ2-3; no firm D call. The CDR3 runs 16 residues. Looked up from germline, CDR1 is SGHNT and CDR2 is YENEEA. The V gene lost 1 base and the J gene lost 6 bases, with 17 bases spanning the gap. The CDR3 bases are TGTGCCAGCAGCTTAGCGGGCGGCGAGTGGGTGGATACGCAGTATTTT. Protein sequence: CASSLAGGEWVDTQYF.

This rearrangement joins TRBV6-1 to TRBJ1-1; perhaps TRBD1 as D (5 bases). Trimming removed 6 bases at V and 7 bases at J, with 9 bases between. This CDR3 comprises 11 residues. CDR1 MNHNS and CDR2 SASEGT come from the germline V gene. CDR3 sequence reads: CASREGYEAFF. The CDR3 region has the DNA TGTGCCAGCAGGGAGGGGTATGAAGCTTTCTTT.

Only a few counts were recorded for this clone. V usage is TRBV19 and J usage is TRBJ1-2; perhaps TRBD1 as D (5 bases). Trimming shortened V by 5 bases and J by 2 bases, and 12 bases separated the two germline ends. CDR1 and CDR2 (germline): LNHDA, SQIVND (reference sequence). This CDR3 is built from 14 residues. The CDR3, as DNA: TGTGCCAGTAGTCCCGCAGGGCAGAACTATGGCTACACCTTC. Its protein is CASSPAGQNYGYTF.

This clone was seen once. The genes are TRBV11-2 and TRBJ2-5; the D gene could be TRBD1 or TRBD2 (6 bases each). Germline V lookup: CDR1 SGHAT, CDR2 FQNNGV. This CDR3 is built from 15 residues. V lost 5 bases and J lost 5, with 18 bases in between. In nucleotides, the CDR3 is TGTGCCAGCAGCACGAGCCCGGGGGCCGGGGAGACCCAGTACTTC. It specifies CASSTSPGAGETQYF.

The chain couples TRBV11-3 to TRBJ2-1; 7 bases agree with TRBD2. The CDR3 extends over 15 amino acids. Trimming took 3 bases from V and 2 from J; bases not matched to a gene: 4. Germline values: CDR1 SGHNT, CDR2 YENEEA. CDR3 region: CASSLATSPYNEQFF. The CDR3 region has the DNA TGTGCCAGCAGCTTGGCGACTAGCCCCTACAATGAGCAGTTCTTC.

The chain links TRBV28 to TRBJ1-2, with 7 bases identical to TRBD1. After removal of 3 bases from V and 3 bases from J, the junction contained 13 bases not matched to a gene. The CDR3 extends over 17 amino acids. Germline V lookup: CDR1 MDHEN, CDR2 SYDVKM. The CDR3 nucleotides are TGTGCCAGCAGTTTCATTCGTCAGGGGGTTGAGGACTATGGCTACACCTTC. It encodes CASSFIRQGVEDYGYTF.

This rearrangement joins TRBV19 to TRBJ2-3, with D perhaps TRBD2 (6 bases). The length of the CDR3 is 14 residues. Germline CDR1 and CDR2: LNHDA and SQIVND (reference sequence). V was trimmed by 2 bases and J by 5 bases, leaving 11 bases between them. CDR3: CASSITRERDTQYF. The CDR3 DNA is TGTGCCAGTAGTATAACCCGGGAGCGAGATACGCAGTATTTT.

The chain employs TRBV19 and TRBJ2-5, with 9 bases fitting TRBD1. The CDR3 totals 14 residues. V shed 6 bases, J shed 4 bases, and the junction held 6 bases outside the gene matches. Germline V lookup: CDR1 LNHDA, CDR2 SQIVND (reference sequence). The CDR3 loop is CASSGDRARETQYF. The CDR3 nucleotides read TGTGCCAGTAGCGGGGACAGGGCACGAGAGACCCAGTACTTC.